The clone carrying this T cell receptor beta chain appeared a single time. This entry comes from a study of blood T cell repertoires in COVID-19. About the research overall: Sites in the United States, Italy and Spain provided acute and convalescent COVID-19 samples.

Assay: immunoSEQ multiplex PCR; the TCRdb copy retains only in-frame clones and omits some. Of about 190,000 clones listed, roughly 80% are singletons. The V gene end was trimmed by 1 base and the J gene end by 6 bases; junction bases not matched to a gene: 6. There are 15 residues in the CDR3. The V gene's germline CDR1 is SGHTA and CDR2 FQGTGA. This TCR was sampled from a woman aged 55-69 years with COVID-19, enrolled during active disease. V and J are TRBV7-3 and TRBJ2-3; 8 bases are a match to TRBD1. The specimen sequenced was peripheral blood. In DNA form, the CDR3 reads TGTGCCAGCAGCTTAATGGCACAGGGGGTCGATACGCAGTATTTT. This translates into CASSLMAQGVDTQYF.